The text below deals with one T cell receptor beta chain. No antigen is known for it. Per the germline V gene, CDR1 is SGHRS and CDR2 is YFSETQ. Unmatched junction bases numbered 5, after V lost 5 bases and J lost 1 base. CDR3 size: 14 residues. This sample stems from a study of cytomegalovirus exposure and HLA in healthy donors. Study-level findings and limits: Researchers reported in a later analysis that a missense DCLRE1C variant was tied to TCR beta V- and J-gene trimming. According to reports, the classifier identified cytomegalovirus status with high specificity and sensitivity.

The PCR had 60 Vbeta and 13 Jbeta primers. Data came from immunoSEQ multiplex PCR; TCRdb stores just in-frame clones and leaves some out. This table has around 150,000 clones, 70% to 80% appearing once. J is TRBJ2-7 and V is TRBV5-1; 8 positions agree with TRBD1. Sequencing was performed on PBMCs. The clonotype comes from a male donor in good health and CMV-seronegative. The CDR3 DNA follows: TGCGCCAGCAGACCCGGGACAGGTTCCTACGAGCAGTACTTC. This gives the protein CASRPGTGSYEQYF.